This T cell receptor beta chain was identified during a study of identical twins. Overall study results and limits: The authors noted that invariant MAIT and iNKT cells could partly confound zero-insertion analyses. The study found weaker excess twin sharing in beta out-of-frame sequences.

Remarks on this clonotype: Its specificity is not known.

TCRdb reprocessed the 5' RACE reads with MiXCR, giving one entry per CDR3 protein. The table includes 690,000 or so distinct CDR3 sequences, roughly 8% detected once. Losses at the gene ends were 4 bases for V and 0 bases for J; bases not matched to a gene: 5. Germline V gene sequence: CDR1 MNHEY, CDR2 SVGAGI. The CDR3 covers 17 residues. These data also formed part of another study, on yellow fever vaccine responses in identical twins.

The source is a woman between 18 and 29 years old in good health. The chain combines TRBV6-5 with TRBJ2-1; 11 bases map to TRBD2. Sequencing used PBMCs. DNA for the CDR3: TGTGCCAGCAGTTCCTCAGGGACTAGCGGCTCCTACAATGAGCAGTTCTTC. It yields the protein CASSSSGTSGSYNEQFF.